This T cell receptor (beta chain) appears in the sequencing data of a study of cytomegalovirus exposure and HLA in healthy donors. Whole-study findings and limits: On later analysis, the bulk of CMV-associated TCR beta chains appeared to be HLA-restricted. A link between a missense DCLRE1C variant and TCR beta V- and J-gene trimming emerged from a later analysis.

This CDR3 has 17 amino acids. CDR1 and CDR2 (germline): SGHRS, YFSETQ. V trimming: 2 bases; J trimming: 4 bases; junction bases outside the gene matches: 11. In its sample, this clone was seen a few times. Its antigen remains unknown. The PCR contained 60 Vbeta and 13 Jbeta primers. The table came from immunoSEQ multiplex PCR; TCRdb's copy has only in-frame clones and leaves some out. Seen here are about 140,000 clones, roughly 80% observed once, and the top ten hold around 3.1%. The rearrangement links TRBV5-1 to TRBJ1-2, with 10 nucleotides matching TRBD1. The TCR was taken from a middle-aged man in good health and CMV-seronegative. The specimen sequenced was PBMCs. CDR3 bases: TGCGCCAGCAGCTTCTCTGACAGGGGGCGAATCCCCTATGGCTACACCTTC. It specifies CASSFSDRGRIPYGYTF.